What follows is one T cell receptor beta chain and its context. In the same sample, other DNA sequences code for this CDR3. The data derive from a study of control samples from healthy donors and cancer patients. TCRdb's table, derived via immunoSEQ multiplex PCR, lists solely in-frame clones and lacks some. The data contain about 110,000 clones, approximately 82% of them seen just once; the ten biggest clones take up about 5.9%. Germline V gene lookup returns CDR1 MDHEN and CDR2 SYDVKM. Trimming cost V 4 bases and J 2 bases; bases outside gene matches: 7. The CDR3 spans 15 residues. This chain joins TRBV28 and TRBJ2-7; TRBD1 matches 8 bases. What was sequenced was blood. This TCR came from a man in his late teens or twenties in good health. The CDR3: CASSSAGGGAYEQYF. Written as DNA, the CDR3 is TGTGCCAGCAGTTCGGCAGGGGGCGGGGCCTACGAGCAGTACTTC.